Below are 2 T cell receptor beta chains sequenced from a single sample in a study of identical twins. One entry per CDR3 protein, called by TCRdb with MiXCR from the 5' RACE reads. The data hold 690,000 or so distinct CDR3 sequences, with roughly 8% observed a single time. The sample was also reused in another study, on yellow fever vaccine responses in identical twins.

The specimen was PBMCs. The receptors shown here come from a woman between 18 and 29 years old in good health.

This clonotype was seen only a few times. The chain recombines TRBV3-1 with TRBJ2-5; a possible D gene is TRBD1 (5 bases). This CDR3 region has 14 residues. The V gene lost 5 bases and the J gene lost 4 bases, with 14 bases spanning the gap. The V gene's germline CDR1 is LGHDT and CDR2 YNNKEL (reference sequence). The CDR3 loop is CASSFTGRPETQYF. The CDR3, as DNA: TGTGCCAGCAGCTTCACAGGACGCCCAGAGACCCAGTACTTC.

As DNA, the CDR3 is TGTGCCAGCAGCGTAGGCGGGAGGGGGTACGAGCAGTACTTC. Amino acid sequence: CASSVGGRGYEQYF. V is TRBV9 and J is TRBJ2-7; 9 bases align to TRBD2. V lost 0 bases to trimming and J lost 4 bases; unmatched junction nucleotides: 2. The length of the CDR3 is 14 residues. Germline CDR1 reads SGDLS; CDR2 reads YYNGEE.